A selection of T cell receptor beta chains follows, all from one sample in a study of radiotherapy plus CTLA-4 blockade in lung cancer. Clones were sequenced by immunoSEQ multiplex PCR, and TCRdb holds only the in-frame ones, with some missing. Of around 44,000 clones listed, around 77% are singletons. This specimen was peripheral blood, taken from a patient treated with radiotherapy plus ipilimumab. Receptor source: a human donor with non-small cell lung cancer whose response to radiotherapy plus ipilimumab could not be evaluated. Both conserved end residues are part of each CDR3. A D gene is named only where the DNA matches it firmly. Clone size, where shown, is once, few, many, or a class for clones that have expanded.

J gene: TRBJ2-1; D gene: NA; clone size: NA; V gene: TRBV6-1; CDR3 protein: CASSEARGGPGFSRFF; CDR3 DNA: TGTGCCAGCAGTGAAGCGCGCGGGGGCCCGGGTTTCAGTCGGTTCTTC
J gene: TRBJ1-5; D gene: TRBD1; clone size: NA; V gene: TRBV18; CDR3 protein: CASSPARGQSGQPQHF; CDR3 DNA: TGTGCCAGCTCACCAGCCAGGGGGCAGTCCGGACAGCCCCAGCATTTT
J gene: TRBJ2-1; D gene: TRBD2; clone size: NA; V gene: TRBV5-4; CDR3 protein: CASSSPSGGASNEQFF; CDR3 DNA: TGTGCCAGCAGCTCCCCTAGCGGGGGGGCCTCCAATGAGCAGTTCTTC
J gene: TRBJ2-7; D gene: TRBD1; clone size: NA; V gene: TRBV28; CDR3 protein: CASSLRQGAHEQYF; CDR3 DNA: TGTGCCAGCAGTTTGCGGCAGGGGGCCCACGAGCAGTACTTC
J gene: TRBJ1-2; D gene: TRBD1; clone size: NA; V gene: TRBV7-9; CDR3 protein: CASSLQDREGYTF; CDR3 DNA: TGTGCCAGCAGCCTCCAGGACAGGGAGGGCTACACCTTC
J gene: TRBJ2-7; D gene: NA; clone size: NA; V gene: TRBV20-1; CDR3 protein: CSASFTYEQYF; CDR3 DNA: TGCAGTGCTAGTTTCACCTACGAGCAGTACTTC
J gene: TRBJ1-1; D gene: NA; clone size: few; V gene: TRBV7-2; CDR3 protein: CASSLVATGSGTEAFF; CDR3 DNA: TGTGCCAGCAGCTTAGTGGCTACGGGAAGTGGGACTGAAGCTTTCTTT
J gene: TRBJ1-5; D gene: TRBD1; clone size: once; V gene: TRBV6-5; CDR3 protein: CASSTGGFQPQHF; CDR3 DNA: TGTGCCAGCAGCACAGGGGGCTTTCAGCCCCAGCATTTT
J gene: TRBJ2-7; D gene: NA; clone size: few; V gene: TRBV19; CDR3 protein: CASTPTGGIYEQYF; CDR3 DNA: TGTGCCAGTACCCCGACAGGAGGTATCTACGAGCAGTACTTC
J gene: TRBJ1-1; D gene: NA; clone size: NA; V gene: TRBV25-1; CDR3 protein: CASSETGGTEAFF; CDR3 DNA: TGTGCCAGCAGTGAAACGGGGGGCACTGAAGCTTTCTTT
J gene: TRBJ2-1; D gene: TRBD2; clone size: NA; V gene: TRBV18; CDR3 protein: CASSPLAGNNEQFF; CDR3 DNA: TGTGCCAGCTCACCACTAGCGGGGAACAATGAGCAGTTCTTC
J gene: TRBJ2-7; D gene: NA; clone size: NA; V gene: TRBV7-3; CDR3 protein: CASSLRPGEYEQYF; CDR3 DNA: TGTGCCAGCAGCTTACGGCCAGGGGAATACGAGCAGTACTTC
J gene: TRBJ2-3; D gene: TRBD2; clone size: few; V gene: TRBV7-2; CDR3 protein: CASSLGAGGAGDTQYF; CDR3 DNA: TGTGCCAGCAGCTTAGGAGCGGGGGGGGCGGGAGATACGCAGTATTTT
J gene: TRBJ2-7; D gene: TRBD2; clone size: NA; V gene: TRBV27; CDR3 protein: CASSIASGGAYEQYF; CDR3 DNA: TGTGCCAGCAGTATCGCTAGCGGGGGGGCCTACGAGCAGTACTTC
J gene: TRBJ2-5; D gene: TRBD1; clone size: NA; V gene: TRBV19; CDR3 protein: CASSDGTGGRETQYF; CDR3 DNA: TGTGCCAGTAGCGACGGGACAGGGGGCCGTGAGACCCAGTACTTC
J gene: TRBJ2-3; D gene: TRBD2; clone size: NA; V gene: TRBV6-5; CDR3 protein: CASSRLAGRTDTQYF; CDR3 DNA: TGTGCCAGCAGTCGACTAGCGGGACGCACAGATACGCAGTATTTT
J gene: TRBJ2-7; D gene: TRBD1; clone size: NA; V gene: TRBV4-1; CDR3 protein: CASSPDPTGWKYEQYF; CDR3 DNA: TGCGCCAGCAGCCCCGATCCGACAGGGTGGAAGTACGAGCAGTACTTC
J gene: TRBJ2-5; D gene: NA; clone size: NA; V gene: TRBV30; CDR3 protein: CAWSVGGMSSETQYF; CDR3 DNA: TGTGCCTGGAGTGTAGGGGGAATGTCATCAGAGACCCAGTACTTC
J gene: TRBJ2-7; D gene: TRBD1; clone size: once; V gene: TRBV5-1; CDR3 protein: CASSFRDRPSYEQYF; CDR3 DNA: TGCGCCAGCAGCTTCCGGGACAGACCCTCCTACGAGCAGTACTTC
J gene: TRBJ2-5; D gene: TRBD2; clone size: NA; V gene: TRBV5-1; CDR3 protein: CASSLLGRGGQETQYF; CDR3 DNA: TGCGCCAGCAGCTTGTTAGGGAGGGGAGGACAAGAGACCCAGTACTTC
J gene: TRBJ1-1; D gene: NA; clone size: NA; V gene: TRBV2; CDR3 protein: CASRTQGVGTEAFF; CDR3 DNA: TGTGCCAGCAGGACCCAAGGGGTTGGCACTGAAGCTTTCTTT
J gene: TRBJ1-1; D gene: NA; clone size: NA; V gene: TRBV5-4; CDR3 protein: CASSPGGAGDTEAFF; CDR3 DNA: TGTGCCAGCAGCCCGGGAGGGGCAGGGGACACTGAAGCTTTCTTT
J gene: TRBJ2-7; D gene: TRBD2; clone size: NA; V gene: TRBV6-5; CDR3 protein: CASSYLGGEQYF; CDR3 DNA: TGTGCCAGCAGTTACTTGGGGGGGGAGCAGTACTTC
J gene: TRBJ2-3; D gene: TRBD2; clone size: NA; V gene: TRBV6-5; CDR3 protein: CASSYRLAGDTQYF; CDR3 DNA: TGTGCCAGCAGTTACCGACTAGCGGGAGATACGCAGTATTTT
J gene: TRBJ2-3; D gene: TRBD2; clone size: NA; V gene: TRBV18; CDR3 protein: CASSPLGTSGSLSDTQYF; CDR3 DNA: TGTGCCAGCTCACCCCTCGGGACTAGCGGGAGTTTGTCAGATACGCAGTATTTT
J gene: TRBJ1-5; D gene: NA; clone size: NA; V gene: TRBV15; CDR3 protein: CATEPDINNQPQHF; CDR3 DNA: TGTGCCACAGAACCGGACATTAACAATCAGCCCCAGCATTTT
J gene: TRBJ1-1; D gene: NA; clone size: NA; V gene: TRBV25-1; CDR3 protein: CASSEIQEILNTEAFF; CDR3 DNA: TGTGCCAGCAGTGAAATTCAGGAAATATTGAACACTGAAGCTTTCTTT
J gene: TRBJ2-7; D gene: TRBD2; clone size: NA; V gene: TRBV2; CDR3 protein: CASSERASGNEQYF; CDR3 DNA: TGTGCCAGCAGTGAACGTGCTAGCGGGAACGAGCAGTACTTC
J gene: TRBJ1-3; D gene: TRBD1; clone size: once; V gene: TRBV5-1; CDR3 protein: CASSFLGQGSGNTIYF; CDR3 DNA: TGCGCCAGCAGCTTCTTAGGACAGGGTTCTGGAAACACCATATATTTT
J gene: TRBJ2-1; D gene: NA; clone size: NA; V gene: TRBV6-5; CDR3 protein: CASSYRTQSNNEQFF; CDR3 DNA: TGTGCCAGCAGTTACCGGACACAGAGTAACAATGAGCAGTTCTTC
J gene: TRBJ2-1; D gene: TRBD2; clone size: NA; V gene: TRBV18; CDR3 protein: CASSPPGLAGGSSYNEQFF; CDR3 DNA: TGTGCCAGCTCCCCTCCGGGACTAGCGGGGGGGAGCTCCTACAATGAGCAGTTCTTC
J gene: TRBJ2-5; D gene: TRBD2; clone size: NA; V gene: TRBV4-1; CDR3 protein: CASSVRTSPETQYF; CDR3 DNA: TGCGCCAGCAGCGTTAGGACTAGCCCGGAGACCCAGTACTTC